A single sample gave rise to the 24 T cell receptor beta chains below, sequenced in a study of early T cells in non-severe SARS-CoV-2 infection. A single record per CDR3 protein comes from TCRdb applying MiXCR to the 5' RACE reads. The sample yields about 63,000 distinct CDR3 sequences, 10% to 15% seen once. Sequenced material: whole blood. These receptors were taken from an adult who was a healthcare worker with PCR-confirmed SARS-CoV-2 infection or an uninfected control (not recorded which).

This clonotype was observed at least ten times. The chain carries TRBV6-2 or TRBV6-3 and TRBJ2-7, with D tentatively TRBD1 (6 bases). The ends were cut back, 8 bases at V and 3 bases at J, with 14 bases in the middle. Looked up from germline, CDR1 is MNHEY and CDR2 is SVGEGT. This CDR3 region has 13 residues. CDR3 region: CASLTGFSYEQYF. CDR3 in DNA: TGTGCCAGCTTGACAGGTTTCAGCTACGAGCAGTACTTC.

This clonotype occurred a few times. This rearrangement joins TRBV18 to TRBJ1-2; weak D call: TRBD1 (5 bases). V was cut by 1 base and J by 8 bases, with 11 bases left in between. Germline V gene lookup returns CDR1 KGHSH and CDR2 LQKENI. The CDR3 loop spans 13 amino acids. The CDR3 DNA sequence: TGTGCCAGCTCACCACAACAGGTGGAAGGCTACACCTTC. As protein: CASSPQQVEGYTF.

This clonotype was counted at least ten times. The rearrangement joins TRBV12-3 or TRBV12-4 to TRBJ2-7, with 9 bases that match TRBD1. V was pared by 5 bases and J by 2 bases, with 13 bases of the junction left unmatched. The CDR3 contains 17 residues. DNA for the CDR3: TGTGCCAGCAGTACAGGGGGCCAGGCTCAGTGGGCCTACGAGCAGTACTTC. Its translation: CASSTGGQAQWAYEQYF.

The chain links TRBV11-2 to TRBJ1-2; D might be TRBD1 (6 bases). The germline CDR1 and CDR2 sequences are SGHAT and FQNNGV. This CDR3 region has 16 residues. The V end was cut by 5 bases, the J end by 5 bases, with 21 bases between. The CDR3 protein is CASSPTQQGRFYGYTF. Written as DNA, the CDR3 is TGTGCCAGCAGCCCAACACAACAGGGCCGATTTTATGGCTACACCTTC.

This CDR3 reads CASSPAGGLNTGELFF. The CDR3 DNA reads TGTGCCAGCAGCCCAGCGGGGGGGCTGAACACCGGGGAGCTGTTTTTT. The gene calls are TRBV12-3 or TRBV12-4 and TRBJ2-2, with 10 nucleotides matching TRBD2. The ends lost 6 bases at V and 1 base at J; junction bases unmatched: 5. This CDR3 is built from 16 residues.

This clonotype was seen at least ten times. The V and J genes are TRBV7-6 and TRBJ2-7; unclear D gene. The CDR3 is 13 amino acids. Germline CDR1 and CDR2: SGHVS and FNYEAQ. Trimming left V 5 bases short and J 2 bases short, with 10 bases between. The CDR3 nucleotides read TGTGCCAGCAGCCCAGCAACAACCTACGAGCAGTACTTC. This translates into CASSPATTYEQYF.

CDR3 coding DNA: TGTGCCAGAAGCCGCGCGACGGGTGAGCAAGAGACCCAGTACTTC. This encodes CARSRATGEQETQYF. The chain recombines TRBV5-3 with TRBJ2-5; D is uncertain. TRBV5-3 is sorted into the ORF group, with uncertain function. CDR3 length equals 15 residues. V was pared by 4 bases and J by 2 bases, with 15 bases between.

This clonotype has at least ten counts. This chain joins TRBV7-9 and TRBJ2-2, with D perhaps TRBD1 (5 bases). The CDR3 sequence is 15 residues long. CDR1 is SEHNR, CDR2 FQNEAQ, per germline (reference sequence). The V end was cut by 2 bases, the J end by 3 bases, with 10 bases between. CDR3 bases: TGTGCCAGCAGCTTATATGGGGCGGACACCGGGGAGCTGTTTTTT. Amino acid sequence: CASSLYGADTGELFF.

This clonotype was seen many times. This chain's CDR3 is CASSLVASGGPADTQYF. For the CDR3, the DNA is TGCGCCAGCAGCTTGGTAGCTAGCGGGGGGCCAGCGGATACGCAGTATTTT. The rearrangement joins TRBV5-1 to TRBJ2-3, with TRBD2 matching over 11 bases. CDR3 length: 17 residues. V was clipped by 0 bases and J by 6 bases; unmatched bases: 9. Germline loops: CDR1 SGHRS, CDR2 YFSETQ.

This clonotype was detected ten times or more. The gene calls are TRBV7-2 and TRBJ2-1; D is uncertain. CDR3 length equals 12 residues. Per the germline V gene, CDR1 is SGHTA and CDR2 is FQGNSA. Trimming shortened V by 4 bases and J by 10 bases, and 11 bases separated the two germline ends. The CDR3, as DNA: TGTGCCAGCAGCTACTATCTCCCCGAGCAGTTCTTC. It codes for CASSYYLPEQFF.

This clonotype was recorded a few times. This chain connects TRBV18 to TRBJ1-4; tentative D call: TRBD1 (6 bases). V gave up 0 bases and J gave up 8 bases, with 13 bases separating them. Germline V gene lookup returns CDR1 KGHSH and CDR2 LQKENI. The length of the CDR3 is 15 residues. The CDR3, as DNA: TGTGCCAGCTCACCACCGTCTGGGGGCAGGGAAAAACTGTTTTTT. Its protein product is CASSPPSGGREKLFF. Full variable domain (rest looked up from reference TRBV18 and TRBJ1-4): NAGVMQNPRHLVRRRGQEARLRCSPMKGHSHVYWYRQLPEEGLKFMVYLQKENIIDESGMPKERFSAEFPKEGPSILRIQQVVRGDSAAYFCASSPPSGGREKLFFGSGTQLSVL.

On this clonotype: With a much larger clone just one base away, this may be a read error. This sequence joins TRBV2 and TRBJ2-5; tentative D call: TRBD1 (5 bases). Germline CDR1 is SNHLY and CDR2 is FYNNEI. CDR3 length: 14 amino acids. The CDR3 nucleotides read TGTGCCAGCAGTGAGGGGCAGGGCCAAGAGACCCGGTACTTC. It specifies CASSEGQGQETRYF.

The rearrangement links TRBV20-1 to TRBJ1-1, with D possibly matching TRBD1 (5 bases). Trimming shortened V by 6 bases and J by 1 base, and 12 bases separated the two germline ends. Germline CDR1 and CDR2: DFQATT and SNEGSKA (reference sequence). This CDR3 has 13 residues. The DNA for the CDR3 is TGCAGTGCGGGGGACCAGGGGAACACTGAAGCTTTCTTT. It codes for CSAGDQGNTEAFF.

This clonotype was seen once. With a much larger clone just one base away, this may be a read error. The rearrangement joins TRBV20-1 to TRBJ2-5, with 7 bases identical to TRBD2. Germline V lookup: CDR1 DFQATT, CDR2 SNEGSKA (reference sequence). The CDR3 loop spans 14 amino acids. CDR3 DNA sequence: TGCAGAGCTGCCCTCCCCGGGGGGCAAGAGACCCAGTACTTC. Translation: CRAALPGGQETQYF.

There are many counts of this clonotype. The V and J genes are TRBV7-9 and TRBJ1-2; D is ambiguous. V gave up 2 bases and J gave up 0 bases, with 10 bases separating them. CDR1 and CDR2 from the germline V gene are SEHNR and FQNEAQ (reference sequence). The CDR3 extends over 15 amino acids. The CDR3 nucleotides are TGTGCCAGCAGCTTATCCCCAGGAGCTAACTATGGCTACACCTTC. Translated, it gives CASSLSPGANYGYTF.

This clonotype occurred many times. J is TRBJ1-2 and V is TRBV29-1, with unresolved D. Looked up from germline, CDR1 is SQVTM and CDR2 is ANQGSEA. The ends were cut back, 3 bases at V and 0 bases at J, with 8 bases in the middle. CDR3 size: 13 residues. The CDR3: CSVESVPNYGYTF. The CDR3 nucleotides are TGCAGCGTTGAGTCCGTCCCTAACTATGGCTACACCTTC.

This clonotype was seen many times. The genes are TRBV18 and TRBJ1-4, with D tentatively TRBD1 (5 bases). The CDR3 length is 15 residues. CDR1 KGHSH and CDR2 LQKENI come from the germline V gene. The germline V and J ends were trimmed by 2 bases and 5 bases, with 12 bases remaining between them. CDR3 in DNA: TGTGCCAGCTCACCATTGGGAGGGGAAAATGAAAAACTGTTTTTT. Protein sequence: CASSPLGGENEKLFF.

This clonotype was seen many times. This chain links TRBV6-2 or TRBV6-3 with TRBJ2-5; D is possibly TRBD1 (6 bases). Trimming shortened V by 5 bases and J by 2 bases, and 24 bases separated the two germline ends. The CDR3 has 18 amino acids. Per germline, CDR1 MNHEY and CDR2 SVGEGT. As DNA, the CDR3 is TGTGCCAGCAGTACGGATGACTTACGGACAGACCTGCAAGAGACCCAGTACTTC. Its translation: CASSTDDLRTDLQETQYF.

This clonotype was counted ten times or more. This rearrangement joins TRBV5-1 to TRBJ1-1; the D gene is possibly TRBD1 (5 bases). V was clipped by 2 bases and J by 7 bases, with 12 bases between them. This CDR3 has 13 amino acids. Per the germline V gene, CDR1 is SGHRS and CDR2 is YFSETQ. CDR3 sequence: CASSFTQGGEAFF. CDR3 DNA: TGCGCCAGCAGCTTTACCCAGGGTGGTGAAGCTTTCTTT. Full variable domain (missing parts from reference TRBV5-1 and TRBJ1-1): KAGVTQTPRYLIKTRGQQVTLSCSPISGHRSVSWYQQTPGQGLQFLFEYFSETQRNKGNFPGRFSGRQFSNSRSEMNVSTLELGDSALYLCASSFTQGGEAFFGQGTRLTVV.

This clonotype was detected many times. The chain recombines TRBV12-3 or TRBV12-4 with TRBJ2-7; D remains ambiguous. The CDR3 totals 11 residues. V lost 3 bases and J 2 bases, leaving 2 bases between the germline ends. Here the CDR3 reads CASSLTYEQYF. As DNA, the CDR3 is TGTGCCAGCAGTTTGACCTACGAGCAGTACTTC.

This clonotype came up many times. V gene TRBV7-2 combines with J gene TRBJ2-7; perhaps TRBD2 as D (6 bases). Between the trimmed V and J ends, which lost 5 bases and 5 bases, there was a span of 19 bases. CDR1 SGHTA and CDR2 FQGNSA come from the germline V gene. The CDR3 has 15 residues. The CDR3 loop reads CASSPASALGHEQYF. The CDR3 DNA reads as TGTGCCAGCAGCCCAGCTAGCGCTCTGGGGCACGAGCAGTACTTC.

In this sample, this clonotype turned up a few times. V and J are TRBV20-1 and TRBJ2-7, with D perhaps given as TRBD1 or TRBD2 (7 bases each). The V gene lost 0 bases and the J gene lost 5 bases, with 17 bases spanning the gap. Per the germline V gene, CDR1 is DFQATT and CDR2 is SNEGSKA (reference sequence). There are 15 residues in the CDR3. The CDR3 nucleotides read TGCAGTGCTAGAGATTGGGGGGACAGCGGGGACGAGCAGTACTTC. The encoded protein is CSARDWGDSGDEQYF.

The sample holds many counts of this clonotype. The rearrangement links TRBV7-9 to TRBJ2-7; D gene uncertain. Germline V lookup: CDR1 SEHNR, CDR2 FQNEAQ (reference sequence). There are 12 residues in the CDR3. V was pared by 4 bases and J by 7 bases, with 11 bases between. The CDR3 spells CASSSTYWEQYF. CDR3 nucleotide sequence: TGTGCCAGCAGCTCCACCTACTGGGAGCAGTACTTC.

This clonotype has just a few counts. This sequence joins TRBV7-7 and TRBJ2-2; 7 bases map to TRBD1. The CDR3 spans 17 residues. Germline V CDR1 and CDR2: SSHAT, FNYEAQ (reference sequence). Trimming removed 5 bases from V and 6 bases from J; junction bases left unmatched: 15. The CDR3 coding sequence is TGTGCCAGCAGCCCAAACCCGGGACAGTTAAACCCCGGGGAGCTGTTTTTT. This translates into CASSPNPGQLNPGELFF.